These T cell receptor beta chains were read from a single sample in a study of T-cell memory formation after mild COVID-19. TCRdb recomputed calls from the 5' RACE reads with MiXCR, one row per CDR3 protein. The sample has 250,000 to 350,000 distinct CDR3 sequences, 15% to 20% seen once. The sequencing sample was made of PBMCs or a T cell subset sorted from them (not recorded which). Receptors originate from a man between 18 and 29 years old who had mild COVID-19 (a few samples of this study predate the infection). Cell type and time point are not known. Each CDR3 is given with its conserved first and last residue. The D gene is left open where the match is weak. Only some rows state a clone size, as once, few, many or a class for expanded clones.

v_gene	abundance	d_gene	j_gene	CDR3nt	CDR3aa
TRBV6-5	few	NA	TRBJ2-2	TGTGCCAGCACCCTTGGGCGATTAGGCGCCGGGGAGCTGTTTTTT	CASTLGRLGAGELFF
TRBV7-9	NA	NA	TRBJ2-5	TGTGCCAGCAGCGCCGGACAGATCCAAGAGACCCAGTACTTC	CASSAGQIQETQYF
TRBV5-1	few	NA	TRBJ2-2	TGCGCCAGCAGCTTGGTTTACTCGGGAAACACCGGGGAGCTGTTTTTT	CASSLVYSGNTGELFF
TRBV5-1	many	TRBD1	TRBJ2-7	TGCGCCAGCAGCTACCGACAGGGTCTCTACGAGCAGTACTTC	CASSYRQGLYEQYF
TRBV5-6	NA	NA	TRBJ2-2	TGTGCCAGCAGCTGGGTAACGAACACCGGGGAGCTGTTTTTT	CASSWVTNTGELFF
TRBV4-3	NA	NA	TRBJ1-1	TGCGCCAGCAGCCAAGGGATGGGCACTGAAGCTTTCTTT	CASSQGMGTEAFF
TRBV20-1	NA	NA	TRBJ2-4	TGCAGTGCTACCGACCCCTCTTCCACGGCCAAAAACATTCAGTACTTC	CSATDPSSTAKNIQYF
TRBV6-2/TRBV6-3	few	TRBD1	TRBJ1-5	TGTGCCAGCCGGACAGGGGAACAGCCCCAGCATTTT	CASRTGEQPQHF
TRBV12-3/TRBV12-4	many	TRBD1	TRBJ1-5	TGTGCCAGCAGCCCCCCAGGGGGAAATCAGCCCCAGCATTTT	CASSPPGGNQPQHF
TRBV11-2	NA	NA	TRBJ2-4	TGTGCCAGCAGCTGGGGTTCTCGGGACATTCAGTACTTC	CASSWGSRDIQYF
TRBV10-2	few	TRBD1	TRBJ1-2	TGCGCCAGCAGCCCCGGGACAGGGGATGGCTACACCTTC	CASSPGTGDGYTF
TRBV20-1	NA	NA	TRBJ1-1	TGCAGTGCTAGAGAAGGTGGCGGGAACACTGAAGCTTTCTTT	CSAREGGGNTEAFF
TRBV4-1	NA	NA	TRBJ2-3	TGCGCCAGCAGCTCCAGAGGAGCTACGAATACGCAGTATTTT	CASSSRGATNTQYF
TRBV18	NA	NA	TRBJ1-2	TGTGCCAGCTCACCACGGGTCTCACGGAGGTATGGCTACACCTTC	CASSPRVSRRYGYTF
TRBV18	NA	NA	TRBJ1-1	TGTGCCAGCTCGACGGACGTGAACACTGAAGCTTTCTTT	CASSTDVNTEAFF
TRBV5-1	few	TRBD1	TRBJ2-3	TGCGCCAGCAGCACGGGACAGGGGGGAAATACGCAGTATTTT	CASSTGQGGNTQYF
TRBV7-6	NA	NA	TRBJ1-5	TGTGCCAGCAGCTTAGGGGGGGAGGCGCATCAGCCCCAGCATTTT	CASSLGGEAHQPQHF
TRBV14	few	NA	TRBJ2-5	TGTGCCAGCAGCCAAAGGAGGGGCAGAACGGGGGAGACCCAGTACTTC	CASSQRRGRTGETQYF
TRBV6-5	few	TRBD1	TRBJ2-1	TGTGCCAGCAGTTACGAGACAGGGTTCTACAATGAGCAGTTCTTC	CASSYETGFYNEQFF
TRBV7-2	many	NA	TRBJ1-5	TGTGCCAGCAGCTTTGGGGGTGGCCAGCCCCAGCATTTT	CASSFGGGQPQHF
TRBV5-4	few	TRBD1	TRBJ2-3	TGTGCCAGCAGTTCCGGGACAGGGGGCAACCGAGATACGCAGTATTTT	CASSSGTGGNRDTQYF
TRBV7-2	few	TRBD2	TRBJ2-2	TGTGCCAGCAGCCCTCCGGGAGCGGGGGACCCCGGGGAGCTGTTTTTT	CASSPPGAGDPGELFF
TRBV10-3	NA	NA	TRBJ1-1	TGTGCCATCAGTGAAAACACTGAAGCTTTCTTT	CAISENTEAFF
TRBV12-3/TRBV12-4	NA	TRBD1	TRBJ1-1	TGTGCCAGCAGTCGATTAGGGGGCAGGAAAACCACTGAAGCTTTCTTT	CASSRLGGRKTTEAFF
TRBV7-2	NA	TRBD1	TRBJ1-5	TGTGCCAGCGCCGCCGGGGACAGGGGTTATCAGCCCCAGCATTTT	CASAAGDRGYQPQHF
TRBV6-5	few	NA	TRBJ2-4	TGTGCCAGCAGTTACTCAGGGGTAGCCAAAAACATTCAGTACTTC	CASSYSGVAKNIQYF
TRBV29-1	NA	TRBD1	TRBJ2-1	TGCAGCGTTGAAGGGGCCCCCCGACAGGGGAGCTACAATGAGCAGTTCTTC	CSVEGAPRQGSYNEQFF
TRBV9	few	NA	TRBJ2-5	TGTGCCAGCAGCGTAAGTACAGGGAACCAAGAGACCCAGTACTTC	CASSVSTGNQETQYF
TRBV6-6	NA	TRBD2	TRBJ2-5	TGTGCCAGCAGAACGACTAGCGGGGGGCAAGAGACCCAGTACTTC	CASRTTSGGQETQYF
TRBV20-1	many	TRBD2	TRBJ2-7	TGCAGTGCTCCCCGGGGGGGCTCAACCTACGAGCAGTACTTC	CSAPRGGSTYEQYF
TRBV12-3/TRBV12-4	few	NA	TRBJ2-1	TGTGCCAGCAGTCTTAGGGGGGGACACAACTACAATGAGCAGTTCTTC	CASSLRGGHNYNEQFF
TRBV20-1	NA	TRBD1	TRBJ1-1	TGCAGTGCTGGCCCCGGGACAGGGAACACTGAAGCTTTCTTT	CSAGPGTGNTEAFF
TRBV9	many	TRBD1	TRBJ1-1	TGTGCCAGCAGCGTAGAGGACAGGGGGTGGGACACTGAAGCTTTCTTT	CASSVEDRGWDTEAFF
TRBV5-1	NA	NA	TRBJ1-1	TGCGCCAGCAGCTTCCTAGGGGATGGAGCTGAAGCTTTCTTT	CASSFLGDGAEAFF
TRBV2	NA	TRBD1	TRBJ1-4	TGTGCCAGCAGTGACCTCGGGACAGGGTCTGAAAAACTGTTTTTT	CASSDLGTGSEKLFF
TRBV4-1	NA	TRBD1	TRBJ1-5	TGCGCCAGCAGCCTCGAGCCGACAGGGACGGATAGCAATCAGCCCCAGCATTTT	CASSLEPTGTDSNQPQHF
TRBV7-2	few	TRBD2	TRBJ2-3	TGTGCCAGCCGGAAACGACTAGCGACGGATACGCAGTATTTT	CASRKRLATDTQYF
TRBV20-1	many	NA	TRBJ2-3	TGCAGTGCTAGAGATTCCACTAGCACAGATACGCAGTATTTT	CSARDSTSTDTQYF
TRBV7-2	few	NA	TRBJ1-5	TGTGCCAGCAGTCAGCGGTACACCGTCCCCGGGCCCCAGCATTTT	CASSQRYTVPGPQHF
TRBV20-1	NA	NA	TRBJ2-7	TGCAGTGCTAGAGTCCAGGCGTACGAGCAGTACTTC	CSARVQAYEQYF
TRBV7-6	NA	TRBD1	TRBJ2-6	TGTGCCAGCAGCTTCGACAGGGGGCGCATCCGCGGGGCCAACGTCCTGACTTTC	CASSFDRGRIRGANVLTF
TRBV1	NA	NA	TRBJ1-4	TGCACCAGCATATCCCAGGGAGAAATCGAAAAACTGTTTTTT	CTSISQGEIEKLFF